This T cell receptor beta chain stems from a study of blood T cell repertoires in COVID-19. Overall study context: Sample material is recorded as cDNA or gDNA derived from T cells, B-cell-depleted T cells, or PBMCs.

Libraries were prepared by immunoSEQ multiplex PCR; TCRdb keeps only in-frame clonotypes and omits some of them. In the table there are about 500,000 clones, around 90% of which are singletons. Cohorts were assigned according to the clinical history that participants reported. Two negative PCRs, clearance, or symptom resolution had been documented for recovered Cohort 3 donors. The CDR3 extends over 13 amino acids. Trimming removed 8 bases from V and 5 bases from J, with 15 bases in between. CDR1 and CDR2 (germline): SNHLY, FYNNEI. The sequence came from a woman between 18 and 30 years old who had recovered from COVID-19. Sequencing was done on a sample of PBMCs or T cells enriched from blood (not recorded which). V and J are TRBV2 and TRBJ1-1, with D hard to call. The CDR3: CASRGESGTEAFF. The DNA of the CDR3 is TGTGCCAGCCGCGGGGAAAGTGGGACTGAAGCTTTCTTT.